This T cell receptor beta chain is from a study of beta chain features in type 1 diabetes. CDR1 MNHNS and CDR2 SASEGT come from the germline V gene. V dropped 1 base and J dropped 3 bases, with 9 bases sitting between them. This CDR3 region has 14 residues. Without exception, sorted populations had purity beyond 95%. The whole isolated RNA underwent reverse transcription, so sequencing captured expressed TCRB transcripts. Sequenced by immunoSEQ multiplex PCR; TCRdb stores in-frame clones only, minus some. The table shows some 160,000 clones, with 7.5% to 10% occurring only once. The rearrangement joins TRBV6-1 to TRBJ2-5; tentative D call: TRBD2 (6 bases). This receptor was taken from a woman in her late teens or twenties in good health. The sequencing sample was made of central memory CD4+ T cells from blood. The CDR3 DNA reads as TGTGCCAGCAGTGAAGGGACTATTAAAGAGACCCAGTACTTC. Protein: CASSEGTIKETQYF.